The next 10 T cell receptor beta chains were all read from a single sample in a study of PD-L1 blockade in urothelial cancer. TCRdb keeps only in-frame clones here, not all; method: immunoSEQ multiplex PCR. The sample records 35,000 to 55,000 clones, almost 85% being singletons. This specimen was PBMCs, taken around atezolizumab (anti-PD-L1) treatment. The receptors were gathered from an older man with urothelial cancer.

The rearrangement joins TRBV5-1 to TRBJ2-7; TRBD1 agrees at 9 bases. This CDR3 is built from 15 residues. V shed 1 base, J shed 5 bases, and the junction held 7 bases outside the gene matches. Germline V lookup: CDR1 SGHRS, CDR2 YFSETQ. CDR3 DNA: TGCGCCAGCAGCTTGCTGGGACAGGGTATCGACGAGCAGTACTTC. Amino acids: CASSLLGQGIDEQYF.

J is TRBJ1-3 and V is TRBV7-9; the D is unclear. The V and J ends lost 1 base and 2 bases respectively, with 9 bases between them. The CDR3 has 15 residues. The germline CDR1 and CDR2 sequences are SEHNR and FQNEAQ (reference sequence). The DNA of the CDR3 is TGTGCCAGCAGCTTAGTAAACAGTGCTGGAAACACCATATATTTT. It translates to CASSLVNSAGNTIYF.

The chain combines TRBV6-6 with TRBJ1-1; TRBD1 matches at 9 bases. The germline CDR1 and CDR2 sequences are MNHNY and SVGAGI (reference sequence). The junction had 5 bases not matched to a gene; V was cut back by 4 bases and J by 5 bases. The CDR3 is made up of 14 amino acids. CDR3: CASSLQGAETEAFF. CDR3 in DNA: TGTGCCAGCAGTTTACAGGGGGCTGAGACTGAAGCTTTCTTT.

This chain links TRBV9 with TRBJ1-2; D is perhaps TRBD1 (5 bases). V was shortened by 4 bases and J by 2 bases, with 27 bases between the two germline ends. CDR3 length: 19 amino acids. CDR1 is SGDLS and CDR2 is YYNGEE in the germline V gene. In DNA form, the CDR3 reads TGTGCCAGCAGCAGTAGAGTGACAGCTGATATTTTAGAGAACTATGGCTACACCTTC. Translated: CASSSRVTADILENYGYTF.

This clone has a handful of counts. At one end the junction does not follow the germline gene, possibly because of a read error. This chain links TRBV4-1 with TRBJ2-1, with 12 positions matching TRBD2. Germline V lookup: CDR1 MGHRA, CDR2 YSYEKL. The CDR3 has 16 amino acids. This chain's CDR3 is CASSQDTLPSGRERFF. CDR3 coding DNA: TGCGCCAGCAGCCAAGATACCCTGCCTAGCGGGAGGGAGCGGTTCTTC.

J is TRBJ2-7 and V is TRBV4-1; tentatively, D is TRBD1 (6 bases). This CDR3 is 17 amino acids long. The V and J ends lost 1 base and 2 bases respectively, with 18 bases between them. Per the germline V gene, CDR1 is MGHRA and CDR2 is YSYEKL. The CDR3 protein is CASSQAPGGEGTYEQYF. In nucleotides, the CDR3 is TGCGCCAGCAGCCAAGCGCCTGGGGGCGAGGGCACCTACGAGCAGTACTTC.

The chain links TRBV4-3 to TRBJ2-2; a weak D match, TRBD1 (6 bases). The CDR3 extends over 16 amino acids. V lost 1 base, J lost 3 bases, and 12 bases lay in between. CDR1 is LGHNA and CDR2 is YSLEER in the germline V gene. The CDR3 is CASSQGTSGDTGELFF. The CDR3 coding sequence is TGCGCCAGCAGCCAAGGGACATCAGGGGACACCGGGGAGCTGTTTTTT.

The chain recombines TRBV11-2 with TRBJ2-2; the match to TRBD2 covers 9 bases. Germline values: CDR1 SGHAT, CDR2 FQNNGV. Trimming removed 6 bases from V and 3 bases from J; junction bases left unmatched: 2. This CDR3 has 14 amino acids. As DNA, the CDR3 is TGTGCCAGCAGACGGACTAGCGACACCGGGGAGCTGTTTTTT. Amino acid sequence: CASRRTSDTGELFF.

A single count supports this clone. The chain couples TRBV6-1 to TRBJ2-6; D uncertain. This CDR3 comprises 15 residues. Trimming left V 1 base short and J 0 bases short, with 4 bases between. Per germline, CDR1 MNHNS and CDR2 SASEGT. The CDR3 DNA follows: TGTGCCAGCAGTGAAGGGGCCTCTGGGGCCAACGTCCTGACTTTC. Residues: CASSEGASGANVLTF.

This chain links TRBV2 with TRBJ1-5, with a tentative D call TRBD1 (5 bases). Looked up from germline, CDR1 is SNHLY and CDR2 is FYNNEI. The CDR3 runs to 13 residues. V was trimmed by 7 bases and J by 4 bases, leaving 11 bases between them. DNA for the CDR3: TGTGCCAGCACGTCAGGGTTAAATCAGCCCCAGCATTTT. Translation gives CASTSGLNQPQHF.